This T cell receptor (beta chain) is drawn from a study of T cell changes during pregnancy in multiple sclerosis. In germline, CDR1 is MNHEY, CDR2 SVGAGI. The CDR3 extends over 15 amino acids. V lost 1 base and J lost 0, with 10 bases in between. Sequencing used immunoSEQ multiplex PCR; TCRdb keeps in-frame clones, though not all of them. The sample consists of 30,000 or so clones, roughly 89% of them appearing once. The chain uses TRBV6-5 and TRBJ2-7, with a weak D call TRBD1 (5 bases). This specimen was CD8+ T cells from peripheral blood mononuclear cells, taken in the first trimester of pregnancy. This TCR was recovered from a female donor with multiple sclerosis, enrolled in a pregnancy study. The CDR3 region is CASSYFQGTSYEQYF. The CDR3 DNA follows: TGTGCCAGCAGTTACTTCCAGGGCACCTCCTACGAGCAGTACTTC.